This entry lists 25 T cell receptor beta chains sequenced from one sample in a study of response to subunit inactivated influenza vaccine. TCRdb reanalysed the RT-PCR reads using MiXCR and keeps one entry per CDR3 protein. Found here are 500,000 to 600,000 distinct CDR3 sequences, 16% of them singletons; the top ten hold around 3%. Sequencing was performed on CD4+ T cells sorted from PBMCs, taken around 25 months after vaccination. The receptors here all came from a man between 45 and 75 years old who received an inactivated influenza vaccine.

The sample holds many counts of this clonotype. The chain couples TRBV11-1 to TRBJ2-4; 7 bases agree with TRBD1. CDR3 size: 21 residues. With V trimmed by 0 bases and J by 4 bases, 21 bases remained unmatched. Looked up from germline, CDR1 is SGHAT and CDR2 is FQDESV (reference sequence). Written as DNA, the CDR3 is TGTGCCAGCAGCTTAGCGACGGGAATCACCGGCCGACAGGGAATAAAAAACATTCAGTACTTC. Its protein product is CASSLATGITGRQGIKNIQYF.

This clonotype was counted at least ten times. This sequence joins TRBV3-1 and TRBJ1-2; TRBD1 matches at 9 bases. Germline assignment: CDR1 LGHDT and CDR2 YNNKEL (reference sequence). Trimming cost V 3 bases and J 7 bases; bases outside gene matches: 12. The CDR3 consists of 16 residues. The CDR3 DNA reads as TGTGCCAGCAGCCAGAACCTACAGGGGGCATTCGGTGGCTACACCTTC. Its translation: CASSQNLQGAFGGYTF.

The sample holds a few counts of this clonotype. The chain combines TRBV11-1 with TRBJ2-3, with 10 bases identical to TRBD1. Per the germline V gene, CDR1 is SGHAT and CDR2 is FQDESV (reference sequence). The trim removed 8 bases at V and 4 bases at J, leaving 6 bases unmatched. This CDR3 spans 14 amino acids. The chain's CDR3 is CASRDRGHPDTQYF. The CDR3 DNA is TGTGCCAGCCGGGACAGGGGTCATCCAGATACGCAGTATTTT.

The table lists this clonotype with many counts. CDR3 protein: CASRGDSSNQPQHF. The CDR3 DNA reads TGTGCCAGCAGAGGAGACAGTTCCAATCAGCCCCAGCATTTT. The chain carries TRBV2 and TRBJ1-5; D may be TRBD1 (5 bases). Trimming pared 6 bases from V and 3 bases from J, leaving 12 bases between. This CDR3 region has 14 residues. Per germline, CDR1 SNHLY and CDR2 FYNNEI.

This clonotype occurred a few times. This chain connects TRBV7-9 to TRBJ2-2; D is possibly TRBD1 or TRBD2 (6 bases each). Germline CDR1 SEHNR, CDR2 FQNEAQ (reference sequence). Trimming pared 5 bases from V and 5 bases from J, leaving 12 bases between. This CDR3 region has 14 residues. The CDR3: CASSRGTWTGELFF. The CDR3 nucleotides read TGTGCCAGCAGCAGGGGGACTTGGACCGGGGAGCTGTTTTTT.

This clonotype has a handful of counts. The CDR3, as DNA: TGCAGTGCTAGAACCCCCGGACTAGCGGTATACAATGAGCAGTTCTTC. It specifies CSARTPGLAVYNEQFF. The rearrangement uses TRBV20-1 and TRBJ2-1; 10 bases fit TRBD2. Germline-derived CDR1 and CDR2 are DFQATT and SNEGSKA (reference sequence). The CDR3 sequence is 16 residues long. Trimming at V came to 2 bases and at J to 4 bases, leaving 8 bases not matched to a gene.

This clonotype was found many times. The chain joins TRBV7-2 to TRBJ2-3; the match to TRBD2 covers 12 bases. V lost 6 bases to trimming and J lost 3 bases; unmatched junction nucleotides: 4. This CDR3 has 15 residues. CDR1 is SGHTA and CDR2 is FQGNSA in the germline V gene. The CDR3: CASRRLAGATDTQYF. CDR3 nucleotide sequence: TGTGCCAGCAGGAGACTAGCGGGGGCGACAGATACGCAGTATTTT.

This clonotype was seen a handful of times. The chain carries TRBV20-1 and TRBJ2-1, with 7 bases identical to TRBD1. The CDR3 runs 14 residues. V was clipped by 6 bases and J by 7 bases; unmatched bases: 12. Germline V gene data show CDR1 as DFQATT and CDR2 as SNEGSKA (reference sequence). CDR3 DNA: TGCAGTGCCGGGAACAGGGGCGTTGGTAATGAGCAGTTCTTC. As protein: CSAGNRGVGNEQFF.

This clonotype was found a few times. The chain has TRBV20-1 and TRBJ1-2; D is perhaps TRBD1 (5 bases). The germline V gene encodes CDR1 DFQATT and CDR2 SNEGSKA (reference sequence). The length of the CDR3 is 11 residues. Trimming shortened V by 0 bases and J by 7 bases, and 6 bases separated the two germline ends. The CDR3 protein is CSAREGGGYTF. CDR3 nucleotides: TGCAGTGCTAGAGAGGGGGGTGGCTACACCTTC.

The chain joins TRBV12-3 or TRBV12-4 to TRBJ2-5, with D hard to call. Trimming cost V 2 bases and J 5 bases, with 9 bases left between them. This CDR3 comprises 13 residues. The CDR3 sequence is CASSLWTRETQYF. The CDR3 DNA reads as TGTGCCAGCAGTTTATGGACGCGGGAGACCCAGTACTTC.

The rearrangement links TRBV20-1 to TRBJ2-7, with D unresolved. CDR1 is DFQATT and CDR2 is SNEGSKA in the germline V gene (reference sequence). Trimming pared 1 base from V and 8 bases from J, leaving 9 bases between. The CDR3 sequence is 11 residues long. CDR3 protein: CSARAPAQQYF. CDR3 DNA: TGCAGTGCTAGAGCCCCAGCCCAGCAGTACTTC.

The chain uses TRBV12-3 or TRBV12-4 and TRBJ2-3; TRBD1 matches at 7 bases. The ends lost 6 bases at V and 7 bases at J; junction bases unmatched: 10. The CDR3 runs 14 residues. CDR3 in amino acids: CASSVLDRYHTQYF. The DNA of the CDR3 is TGTGCCAGCAGCGTGTTGGACAGGTACCATACGCAGTATTTT.

This clonotype has a handful of counts. The chain couples TRBV7-8 to TRBJ2-3, with 12 nucleotides matching TRBD2. The CDR3 is 15 residues long. Germline V gene lookup returns CDR1 SGHVS and CDR2 FQNEAQ. V shed 0 bases and J 5 bases; nucleotides not matched to a gene: 0. CDR3 protein: CASSLATSGRDTQYF. CDR3 in DNA: TGTGCCAGCAGCTTAGCGACTAGCGGGAGAGATACGCAGTATTTT. The variable domain in full, completed from reference TRBV7-8 and TRBJ2-3, reads GAGVSQSPRYKVAKRGQDVALRCDPISGHVSLFWYQQALGQGPEFLTYFQNEAQLDKSGLPSDRFFAERPEGSVSTLKIQRTQQEDSAVYLCASSLATSGRDTQYFGPGTRLTVL.

The rearrangement uses TRBV27 and TRBJ2-7; D gene uncertain. V dropped 5 bases and J dropped 2 bases, with 13 bases sitting between them. CDR3 length: 14 amino acids. The germline V gene encodes CDR1 MNHEY and CDR2 SMNVEV (reference sequence). The CDR3 sequence is CASSLRVGAYEQYF. CDR3 DNA: TGTGCCAGCAGTCTCCGGGTTGGGGCCTACGAGCAGTACTTC.

The V and J genes are TRBV20-1 and TRBJ2-3; D is perhaps TRBD2 (5 bases). V lost 2 bases, J lost 3 bases, and 15 bases lay in between. The CDR3 extends over 15 amino acids. Germline V gives CDR1 DFQATT, CDR2 SNEGSKA (reference sequence). CDR3 coding DNA: TGCAGTGCTAGACCTGGGGAGACCCCGACAGATACGCAGTATTTT. This sequence encodes CSARPGETPTDTQYF.

The chain joins TRBV15 to TRBJ2-7; perhaps TRBD2 as D (7 bases). Germline CDR1 LNHNV, CDR2 YYDKDF (reference sequence). The CDR3 runs 16 residues. V lost 5 bases, J lost 6 bases, and 23 bases lay in between. The CDR3 nucleotides read TGTGCCACCAGCGTCAACGGGGGGCTGGCAGGAGGCGAGCAGTACTTC. This sequence encodes CATSVNGGLAGGEQYF.

This clonotype was seen only a few times. The genes are TRBV20-1 and TRBJ1-2, with TRBD1 as a possible D gene (5 bases). The CDR3 runs 13 residues. Germline values: CDR1 DFQATT, CDR2 SNEGSKA (reference sequence). V was trimmed by 2 bases and J by 9 bases, leaving 16 bases between them. The CDR3 nucleotides are TGCAGTGCTAGATGGGCTCAGGGAGGAAGCTACACCTTC. It specifies CSARWAQGGSYTF.

This clonotype was counted a few times. This chain connects TRBV20-1 to TRBJ2-7; D is possibly TRBD1 (6 bases). Between the trimmed V and J ends, which lost 0 bases and 7 bases, there was a span of 16 bases. CDR3 size: 14 residues. Per germline, CDR1 DFQATT and CDR2 SNEGSKA (reference sequence). CDR3 sequence: CSARDATGGKEQYF. In DNA, the CDR3 is TGCAGTGCTAGAGATGCGACAGGAGGTAAAGAGCAGTACTTC.

This chain connects TRBV6-2 or TRBV6-3 to TRBJ1-5; no clear D. V was pared by 2 bases and J by 3 bases, with 11 bases between. The germline CDR1 and CDR2 sequences are MNHEY and SVGEGT. The CDR3 has 15 amino acids. The CDR3 DNA reads as TGTGCCAGCAGTTACAGGAGAGACCCCAATCAGCCCCAGCATTTT. Translation: CASSYRRDPNQPQHF.

This clonotype has a handful of counts. V usage is TRBV4-3 and J usage is TRBJ2-7; TRBD1 matches 10 bases. V dropped 3 bases and J dropped 3; count of bases not matched to a gene: 2. The CDR3 spans 14 residues. CDR1 LGHNA and CDR2 YSLEER come from the germline V gene. The CDR3: CASSQGTGDYEQYF. CDR3 DNA sequence: TGCGCCAGCAGCCAGGGGACAGGGGACTACGAGCAGTACTTC.

V and J are TRBV19 and TRBJ1-5; TRBD1 matches at 9 bases. V gave up 7 bases and J gave up 5 bases; unmatched junction bases: 6. CDR1 is LNHDA and CDR2 is SQIVND in the germline V gene (reference sequence). This CDR3 region has 14 residues. DNA for the CDR3: TGTGCCAGTACCCGGACAGGGGAGGATCAGCCCCAGCATTTT. Translation gives CASTRTGEDQPQHF.

The genes are TRBV5-1 and TRBJ2-1, with TRBD2 matching 15 bases. Trimming removed 3 bases from V and 0 bases from J; junction bases left unmatched: 7. Germline V gives CDR1 SGHRS, CDR2 YFSETQ. This CDR3 spans 19 amino acids. The DNA for the CDR3 is TGCGCCAGCAGCTCCGGACTAGCGGGAGGGCCGAGCTCCTACAATGAGCAGTTCTTC. Translation gives CASSSGLAGGPSSYNEQFF. The variable domain in full, with the rest retrieved from reference TRBV5-1 and TRBJ2-1, is KAGVTQTPRYLIKTRGQQVTLSCSPISGHRSVSWYQQTPGQGLQFLFEYFSETQRNKGNFPGRFSGRQFSNSRSEMNVSTLELGDSALYLCASSSGLAGGPSSYNEQFFGPGTRLTVL.

This rearrangement joins TRBV6-1 to TRBJ2-5; D possibly corresponds to TRBD1 (6 bases). CDR1 is MNHNS and CDR2 is SASEGT in the germline V gene. This CDR3 is built from 14 residues. Trimming left V 5 bases short and J 2 bases short, with 12 bases between. CDR3 sequence reads: CASSKNRAQETQYF. The CDR3, as DNA: TGTGCCAGCAGTAAGAACAGGGCTCAAGAGACCCAGTACTTC.

V usage is TRBV24-1 and J usage is TRBJ1-2; D may be TRBD1 (5 bases). The CDR3 runs to 13 residues. From germline, CDR1 is KGHDR and CDR2 SFDVKD. V shed 3 bases and J shed 5 bases, with 9 bases lying between them. The CDR3 spells CATSDGGRYGYTF. CDR3 bases: TGTGCCACCAGTGATGGGGGTCGATATGGCTACACCTTC.

The table lists this clonotype with many counts. V and J are TRBV6-1 and TRBJ2-7; the match to TRBD1 covers 9 bases. Looked up from germline, CDR1 is MNHNS and CDR2 is SASEGT. The CDR3 extends over 13 amino acids. The V gene end was trimmed by 7 bases and the J gene end by 4 bases; junction bases not matched to a gene: 5. In nucleotides, the CDR3 is TGTGCCAGCACCCGGACAGGGGTATACGAGCAGTACTTC. Residues: CASTRTGVYEQYF.